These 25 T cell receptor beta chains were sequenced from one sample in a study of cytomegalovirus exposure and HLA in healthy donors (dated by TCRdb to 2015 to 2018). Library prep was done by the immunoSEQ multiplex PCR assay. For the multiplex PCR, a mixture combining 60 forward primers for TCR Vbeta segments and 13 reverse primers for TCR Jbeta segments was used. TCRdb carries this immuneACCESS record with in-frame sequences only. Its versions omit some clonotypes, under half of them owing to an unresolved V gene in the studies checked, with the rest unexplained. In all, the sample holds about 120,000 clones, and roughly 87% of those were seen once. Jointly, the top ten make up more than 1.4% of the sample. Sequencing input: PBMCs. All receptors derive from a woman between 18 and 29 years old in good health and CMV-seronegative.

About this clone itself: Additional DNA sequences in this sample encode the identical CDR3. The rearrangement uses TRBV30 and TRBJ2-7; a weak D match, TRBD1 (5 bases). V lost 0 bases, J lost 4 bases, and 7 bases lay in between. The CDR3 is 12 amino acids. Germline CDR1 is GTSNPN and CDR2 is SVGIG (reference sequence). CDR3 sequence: CAWSVQGYEQYF. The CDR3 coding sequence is TGTGCCTGGAGTGTGCAGGGTTACGAGCAGTACTTC.

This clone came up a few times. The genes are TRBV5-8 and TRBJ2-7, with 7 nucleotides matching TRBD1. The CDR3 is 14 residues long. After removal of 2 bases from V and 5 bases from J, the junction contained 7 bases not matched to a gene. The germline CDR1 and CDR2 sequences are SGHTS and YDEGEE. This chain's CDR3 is CASSFRDRENEQYF. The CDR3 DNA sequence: TGTGCCAGCAGCTTCCGAGACAGGGAAAACGAGCAGTACTTC.

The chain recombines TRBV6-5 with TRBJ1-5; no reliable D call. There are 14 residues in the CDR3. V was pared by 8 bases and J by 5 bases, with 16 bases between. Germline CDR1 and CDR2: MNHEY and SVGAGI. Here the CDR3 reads CASGPRIVDQPQHF. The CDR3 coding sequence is TGTGCCAGCGGTCCGAGGATTGTGGATCAGCCCCAGCATTTT.

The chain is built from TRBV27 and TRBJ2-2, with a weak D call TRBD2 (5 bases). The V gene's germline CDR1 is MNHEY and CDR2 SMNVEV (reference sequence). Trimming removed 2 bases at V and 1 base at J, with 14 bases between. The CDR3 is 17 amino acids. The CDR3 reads CASSLRLGVRNTGELFF. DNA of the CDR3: TGTGCCAGCAGTTTAAGGTTGGGAGTGAGGAACACCGGGGAGCTGTTTTTT.

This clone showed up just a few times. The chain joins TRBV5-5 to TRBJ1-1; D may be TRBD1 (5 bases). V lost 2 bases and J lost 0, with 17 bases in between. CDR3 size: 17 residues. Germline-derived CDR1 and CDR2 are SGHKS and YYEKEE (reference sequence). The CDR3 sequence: CASSLKSGGTMNTEAFF. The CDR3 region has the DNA TGTGCCAGCAGCTTAAAATCCGGGGGTACCATGAACACTGAAGCTTTCTTT.

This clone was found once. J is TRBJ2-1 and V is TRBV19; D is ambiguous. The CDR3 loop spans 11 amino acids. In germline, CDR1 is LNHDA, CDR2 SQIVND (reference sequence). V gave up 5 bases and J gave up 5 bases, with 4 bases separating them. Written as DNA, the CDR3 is TGTGCCAGTAGTCTAAACAATGAGCAGTTCTTC. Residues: CASSLNNEQFF. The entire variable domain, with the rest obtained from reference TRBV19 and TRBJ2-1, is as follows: DGGITQSPKYLFRKEGQNVTLSCEQNLNHDAMYWYRQDPGQGLRLIYYSQIVNDFQKGDIAEGYSVSREKKESFPLTVTSAQKNPTAFYLCASSLNNEQFFGPGTRLTVL.

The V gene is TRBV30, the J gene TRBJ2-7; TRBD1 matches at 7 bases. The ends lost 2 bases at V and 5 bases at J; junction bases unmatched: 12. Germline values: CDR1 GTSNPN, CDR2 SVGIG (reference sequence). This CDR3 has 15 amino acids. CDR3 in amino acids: CAWSPRQGGYDEQYF. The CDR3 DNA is TGTGCCTGGAGTCCCCGACAGGGTGGGTACGACGAGCAGTACTTC.

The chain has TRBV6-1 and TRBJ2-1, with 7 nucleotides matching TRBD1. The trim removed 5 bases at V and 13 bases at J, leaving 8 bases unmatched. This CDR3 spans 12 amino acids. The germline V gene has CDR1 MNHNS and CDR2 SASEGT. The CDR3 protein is CASSSLGQSQFF. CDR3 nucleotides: TGTGCCAGCAGTTCCCTGGGACAGAGTCAGTTCTTC.

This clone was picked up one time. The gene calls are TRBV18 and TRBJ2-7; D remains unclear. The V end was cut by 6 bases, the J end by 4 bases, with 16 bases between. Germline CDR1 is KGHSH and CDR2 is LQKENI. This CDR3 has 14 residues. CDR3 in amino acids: CASSPLYAQYEQYF. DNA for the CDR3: TGTGCCAGCTCCCCCCTTTATGCTCAGTACGAGCAGTACTTC. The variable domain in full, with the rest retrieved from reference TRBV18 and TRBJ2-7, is NAGVMQNPRHLVRRRGQEARLRCSPMKGHSHVYWYRQLPEEGLKFMVYLQKENIIDESGMPKERFSAEFPKEGPSILRIQQVVRGDSAAYFCASSPLYAQYEQYFGPGTRLTVT.

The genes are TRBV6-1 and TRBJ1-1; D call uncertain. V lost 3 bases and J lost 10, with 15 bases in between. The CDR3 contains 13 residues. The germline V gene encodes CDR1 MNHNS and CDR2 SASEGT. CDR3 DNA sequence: TGTGCCAGCAGTGATTTAGCTCCGTCGGCAGCTTTCTTT. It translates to CASSDLAPSAAFF.

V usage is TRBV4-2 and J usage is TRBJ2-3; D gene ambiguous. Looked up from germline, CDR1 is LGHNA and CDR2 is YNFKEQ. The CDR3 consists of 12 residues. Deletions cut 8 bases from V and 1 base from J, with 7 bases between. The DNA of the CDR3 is TGTGCCAGCCCCCCATGCACAGATACGCAGTATTTT. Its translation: CASPPCTDTQYF.

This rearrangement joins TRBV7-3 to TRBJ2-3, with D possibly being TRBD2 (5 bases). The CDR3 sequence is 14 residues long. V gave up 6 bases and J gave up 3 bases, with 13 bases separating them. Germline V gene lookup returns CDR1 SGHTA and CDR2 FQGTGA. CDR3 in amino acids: CASSFGLRTDTQYF. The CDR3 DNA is TGTGCCAGCAGTTTCGGACTGCGGACAGATACGCAGTATTTT.

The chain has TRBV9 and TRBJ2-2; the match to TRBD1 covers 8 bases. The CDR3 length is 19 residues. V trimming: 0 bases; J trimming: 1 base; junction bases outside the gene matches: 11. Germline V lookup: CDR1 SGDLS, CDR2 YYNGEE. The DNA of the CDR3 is TGTGCCAGCAGCGTAGCCTCGGGGGCAGGGGGCAAGAACACCGGGGAGCTGTTTTTT. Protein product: CASSVASGAGGKNTGELFF.

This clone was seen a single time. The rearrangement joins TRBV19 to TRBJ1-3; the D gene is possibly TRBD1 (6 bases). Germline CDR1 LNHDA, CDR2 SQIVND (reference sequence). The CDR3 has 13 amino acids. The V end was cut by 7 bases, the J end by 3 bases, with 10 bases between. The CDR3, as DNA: TGTGCCAGTATGTACAGGGATGGAAACACCATATATTTT. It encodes CASMYRDGNTIYF.

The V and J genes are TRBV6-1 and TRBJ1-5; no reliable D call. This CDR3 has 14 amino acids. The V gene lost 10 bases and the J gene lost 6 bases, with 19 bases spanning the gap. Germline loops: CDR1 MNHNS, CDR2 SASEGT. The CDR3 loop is CAISLRGERQPQHF. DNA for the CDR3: TGTGCCATCTCTTTACGGGGAGAACGTCAGCCCCAGCATTTT.

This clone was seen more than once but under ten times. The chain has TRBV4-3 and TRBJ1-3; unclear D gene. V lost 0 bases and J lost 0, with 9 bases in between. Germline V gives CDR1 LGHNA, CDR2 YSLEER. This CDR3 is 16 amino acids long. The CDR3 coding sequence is TGCGCCAGCAGCCAAGAGATCACAAACTCTGGAAACACCATATATTTT. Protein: CASSQEITNSGNTIYF.

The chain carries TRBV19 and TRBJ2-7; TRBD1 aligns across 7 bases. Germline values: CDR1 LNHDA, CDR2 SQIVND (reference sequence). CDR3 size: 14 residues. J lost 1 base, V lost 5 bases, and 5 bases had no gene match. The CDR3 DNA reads TGTGCCAGTAGTGCACAGGGGATTTCCTACGAGCAGTACTTC. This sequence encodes CASSAQGISYEQYF.

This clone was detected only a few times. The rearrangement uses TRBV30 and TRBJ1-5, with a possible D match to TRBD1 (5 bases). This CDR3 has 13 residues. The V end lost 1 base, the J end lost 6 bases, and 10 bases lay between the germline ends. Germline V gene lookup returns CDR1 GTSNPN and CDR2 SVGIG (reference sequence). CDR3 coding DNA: TGTGCCTGGAGTGGTACAGGCATTCAGCCCCAGCATTTT. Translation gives CAWSGTGIQPQHF.

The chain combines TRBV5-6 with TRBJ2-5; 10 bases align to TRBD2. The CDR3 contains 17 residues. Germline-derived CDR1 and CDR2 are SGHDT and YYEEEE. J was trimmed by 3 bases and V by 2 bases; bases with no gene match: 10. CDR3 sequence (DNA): TGTGCCAGCAGCTTTGGAAGTAGCGGGGGGCTGAAAGAGACCCAGTACTTC. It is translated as CASSFGSSGGLKETQYF.

CDR3 region: CASSPPPQGARDTQYF. DNA of the CDR3: TGTGCCAGCAGCCCACCCCCTCAGGGGGCGCGGGATACGCAGTATTTT. V is TRBV9 and J is TRBJ2-3; 8 bases are shared with TRBD1. CDR3 size: 16 residues. Germline V gene lookup returns CDR1 SGDLS and CDR2 YYNGEE. The J segment lost 6 bases and the V segment lost 4 bases, leaving 13 bases of the junction unmatched.

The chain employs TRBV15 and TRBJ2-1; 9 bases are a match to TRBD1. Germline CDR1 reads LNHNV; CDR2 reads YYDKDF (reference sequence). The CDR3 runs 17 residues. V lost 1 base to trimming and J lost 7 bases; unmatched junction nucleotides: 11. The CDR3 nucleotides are TGTGCCACCAGCAGAGTGGCTAGAACAGGGGGCATGAATGAGCAGTTCTTC. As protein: CATSRVARTGGMNEQFF.

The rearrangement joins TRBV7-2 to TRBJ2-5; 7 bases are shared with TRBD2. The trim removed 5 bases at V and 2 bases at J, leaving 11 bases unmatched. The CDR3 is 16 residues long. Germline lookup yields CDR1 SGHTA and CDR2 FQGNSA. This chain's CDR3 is CASSGRLARGQETQYF. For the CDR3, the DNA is TGTGCCAGCAGCGGACGACTAGCAAGGGGACAAGAGACCCAGTACTTC.

CDR3 DNA sequence: TGTGCCAGCAGTTACTACGGCACCGGGGAGCTGTTTTTT. This translates into CASSYYGTGELFF. The chain uses TRBV6-5 and TRBJ2-2; D not certain. Trimming removed 1 base at V and 4 bases at J, with 4 bases between. Germline V gene lookup returns CDR1 MNHEY and CDR2 SVGAGI. The length of the CDR3 is 13 residues.

The DNA of the CDR3 is TGTGCCTGGAGGAACAATGCCTACGAGCAGTACTTC. This encodes CAWRNNAYEQYF. The rearrangement links TRBV30 to TRBJ2-7; D remains unclear. Germline V lookup: CDR1 GTSNPN, CDR2 SVGIG (reference sequence). V lost 3 bases to trimming and J lost 2 bases, with 8 bases between them. This CDR3 spans 12 amino acids.

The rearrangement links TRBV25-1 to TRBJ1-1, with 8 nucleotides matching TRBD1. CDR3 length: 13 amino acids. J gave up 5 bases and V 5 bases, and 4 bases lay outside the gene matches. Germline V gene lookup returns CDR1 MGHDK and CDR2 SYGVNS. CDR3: CASSTQGGTEAFF. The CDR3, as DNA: TGTGCCAGCAGTACACAGGGGGGGACTGAAGCTTTCTTT.